What follows describes a single TCR beta chain. Original processing methods: Amplified reference gene primers provided the basis for estimating nucleated cell counts. TCRdb's table, derived via immunoSEQ multiplex PCR, lists solely in-frame clones and lacks some. That table supplies the V and J calls and clone size; D and trimming were determined from the DNA. The sample holds under 150,000 clones; approximately 73% are singletons and the top ten take 4% to 4.5%. The record originates from a study of blood T cell repertoires in COVID-19. About the research overall: Acute-phase and convalescent COVID-19 samples originated in the United States, Italy and Spain. Sources were T cells, B-cell-depleted T cells, or PBMCs; the material itself was cDNA or gDNA.

Germline assignment: CDR1 LNHDA and CDR2 SQIVND (reference sequence). V was trimmed by 7 bases and J by 2 bases, leaving 15 bases between them. This CDR3 contains 14 residues. The V and J genes are TRBV19 and TRBJ2-7; TRBD1 is a possible D gene (5 bases). Sequencing was done on a sample of peripheral blood. The TCR comes from a man aged 60-69 years with acute or convalescent COVID-19. Here the CDR3 reads CASTPSLGPYEQYF. DNA of the CDR3: TGTGCCAGTACCCCGTCTTTGGGGCCCTACGAGCAGTACTTC.